This entry lists 8 T cell receptor beta chains sequenced from one sample in a study of STAT5B mutations in CD4+ large granular lymphocyte leukemia. Generated by immunoSEQ multiplex PCR, the TCRdb table keeps only in-frame clones and is missing some. The data hold approximately 2,000 clones, with 65% to 85% observed a single time. The sequenced material came from PBMCs. These TCRs come from a woman between 65 and 79 years old with CD4+ T-cell large granular lymphocyte leukemia.

The chain is built from TRBV2 and TRBJ2-1, with 8 bases aligning to TRBD2. CDR3 size: 15 residues. Trimming at V came to 7 bases and at J to 7 bases, leaving 12 bases not matched to a gene. Germline CDR1 is SNHLY and CDR2 is FYNNEI. The CDR3 sequence: CASTLVSGGGNEQFF. Written as DNA, the CDR3 is TGTGCCAGCACCCTTGTGAGCGGGGGAGGGAATGAGCAGTTCTTC.

The chain couples TRBV14 to TRBJ1-1; D ambiguous. Deletions cut 4 bases from V and 0 bases from J, with 9 bases between. This CDR3 region has 14 residues. Looked up from germline, CDR1 is SGHDN and CDR2 is FVKESK. The chain's CDR3 is CASSLVSMNTEAFF. In DNA, the CDR3 is TGTGCCAGCAGCCTCGTCTCTATGAACACTGAAGCTTTCTTT.

CDR3 loop: CASSQMKGDMNTEAFF. As DNA, the CDR3 is TGCGCCAGCAGTCAAATGAAGGGGGACATGAACACTGAAGCTTTCTTT. This chain uses TRBV23-1 with TRBJ1-1, with D perhaps matching TRBD1 (6 bases). TRBV23-1 is known as an ORF, though its function is uncertain. The CDR3 covers 16 residues. V lost 2 bases to trimming and J lost 0 bases, with 13 bases between them.

The chain links TRBV5-1 to TRBJ2-2, with D possibly TRBD2 on 5 matching bases. Deletions cut 1 base from V and 4 bases from J, with 11 bases between. CDR1 SGHRS and CDR2 YFSETQ come from the germline V gene. The CDR3 extends over 15 amino acids. CDR3 amino acids: CASSLKGGGTGELFF. The CDR3 bases are TGCGCCAGCAGCTTGAAAGGAGGAGGCACCGGGGAGCTGTTTTTT.

Remarks on this clone: One junction end does not reproduce the germline sequence, and a read error may be involved. V gene TRBV19 combines with J gene TRBJ1-5, with 10 bases matching TRBD1. The CDR3 contains 14 residues. Germline CDR1 and CDR2: LNHDA and SQIVND (reference sequence). The chain's CDR3 is CASGTGDSNEPQHF. DNA for the CDR3: TGTGCCAGTGGGACAGGGGATAGCAATGAGCCCCAGCATTTT.

V gene TRBV27 combines with J gene TRBJ1-2; tentative D call: TRBD1 (5 bases). There are 15 residues in the CDR3. CDR1 is MNHEY and CDR2 is SMNVEV in the germline V gene (reference sequence). V shed 5 bases and J shed 1 base, with 14 bases lying between them. The CDR3 DNA reads TGTGCCAGCAGTATTGGGGCAGAGAATAACTATGGCTACACCTTC. Its protein is CASSIGAENNYGYTF.

The DNA for the CDR3 is TGTGCCAGCAGCGGTTCATCCACTAATGAAAAACTGTTTTTT. The encoded protein is CASSGSSTNEKLFF. The chain uses TRBV6-5 and TRBJ1-4; D uncertain. This CDR3 comprises 14 residues. Trimming left V 6 bases short and J 2 bases short, with 10 bases between. The germline gives CDR1 MNHEY, CDR2 SVGAGI.

The rearrangement uses TRBV5-7 and TRBJ1-1; 11 nucleotides align to TRBD1. TRBV5-7 is an ORF, with its function uncertain. The CDR3 is 16 amino acids. After removal of 4 bases from V and 11 bases from J, the junction contained 16 bases not matched to a gene. CDR3 sequence: CASSPNPGQGGYLAFF. The CDR3 DNA sequence: TGTGCCAGCAGCCCGAACCCGGGACAGGGGGGTTATTTGGCTTTCTTT.